This T cell receptor beta chain was found in a study of T cell changes during pregnancy in multiple sclerosis. The CDR3 covers 17 residues. The V gene's germline CDR1 is MGHRA and CDR2 YSYEKL. V dropped 4 bases and J dropped 0; count of bases not matched to a gene: 11. The assay was immunoSEQ multiplex PCR, and TCRdb's table has in-frame clones only and misses some. The sample carries roughly 80,000 clones, about 91% recorded once. The V and J genes are TRBV4-1 and TRBJ2-7; 8 nucleotides match TRBD1. This sequence originates from a female donor with multiple sclerosis, enrolled in a pregnancy study. Sequencing was performed on peripheral blood, taken before pregnancy. The CDR3 region is CASSPERTGSSSYEQYF. DNA of the CDR3: TGCGCCAGCAGCCCCGAGAGGACAGGGTCGAGCTCCTACGAGCAGTACTTC.